This TCR beta chain was captured by sequencing in a study of T cell responses to AZD1222 COVID-19 vaccine. Method: immunoSEQ multiplex PCR; TCRdb's copy keeps in-frame clones and lacks some. The table records roughly 80,000 clones, roughly 90% of them present only once. V shed 3 bases and J shed 0 bases, with 9 bases lying between them. Germline V gene data show CDR1 as MNHEY and CDR2 as SVGEGT. The CDR3 sequence is 14 residues long. The chain uses TRBV6-2 or TRBV6-3 and TRBJ2-7; D unresolved. Specimen: peripheral blood, collected on day 0 of MenACWY control vaccination. This TCR was sampled from an adult in good health. CDR3: CASSYDFSSYEQYF. For the CDR3, the DNA is TGTGCCAGCAGTTATGACTTTAGCTCCTACGAGCAGTACTTC.